Below are 32 T cell receptor beta chains sequenced from a single sample in a study of blood T cell repertoires in COVID-19. Sequencing was performed with immunoSEQ multiplex PCR; in TCRdb, only in-frame clones are kept and a portion is missing. The table shows approximately 200,000 clones, with more than 80% occurring only once. Sequencing was performed on PBMCs or T cells enriched from blood (not recorded which). These receptor sequences come from a woman aged 18-30 years in a cohort exposed to, infected with or recovered from COVID-19 (not recorded which).

The chain couples TRBV11-2 to TRBJ1-6; D unclear. There are 14 residues in the CDR3. Germline-derived CDR1 and CDR2 are SGHAT and FQNNGV. With 5 bases removed from V and 10 bases from J, the gap between germline ends came to 15 bases. The CDR3 region has the DNA TGTGCCAGCAGCCCCGGAGAGACGGGGTCACCCCTCCACTTT. Residues: CASSPGETGSPLHF.

V usage is TRBV7-3 and J usage is TRBJ2-7; the D gene is possibly TRBD1 (6 bases). The V end was cut by 1 base, the J end by 7 bases, with 11 bases between. The CDR3 runs to 13 residues. The germline gives CDR1 SGHTA, CDR2 FQGTGA. Written as DNA, the CDR3 is TGTGCCAGCAGCTTAAACGCCAGGGGAGAGCAGTACTTC. Translated: CASSLNARGEQYF. The variable domain in full, with the rest retrieved from reference TRBV7-3 and TRBJ2-7, is GAGVSQTPSNKVTEKGKYVELRCDPISGHTALYWYRQSLGQGPEFLIYFQGTGAADDSGLPNDRFFAVRPEGSVSTLKIQRTERGDSAVYLCASSLNARGEQYFGPGTRLTVT.

The chain is built from TRBV5-1 and TRBJ1-1; 8 bases match TRBD1. The CDR3 consists of 15 residues. The junction had 13 bases not matched to a gene; V was cut back by 5 bases and J by 7 bases. Germline CDR1 and CDR2: SGHRS and YFSETQ. The CDR3 sequence is CASSFSGTGSFEAFF. In DNA, the CDR3 is TGCGCCAGCAGTTTTTCCGGGACAGGATCATTTGAAGCTTTCTTT.

The chain is built from TRBV7-8 and TRBJ2-3; TRBD2 matches 8 bases. CDR1 and CDR2 from the germline V gene are SGHVS and FQNEAQ. This CDR3 has 18 amino acids. Unmatched junction bases numbered 12, after V lost 1 base and J lost 3 bases. The CDR3, as DNA: TGTGCCAGCAGCTTAGTGTACAGGAGCGGGAGTCAAACAGATACGCAGTATTTT. Encoded protein: CASSLVYRSGSQTDTQYF.

In its sample, this clone was seen a few times. This chain links TRBV7-2 with TRBJ1-1; the D gene is possibly TRBD1 (5 bases). Trimming removed 2 bases at V and 6 bases at J, with 13 bases between. The CDR3 totals 14 residues. Germline V gives CDR1 SGHTA, CDR2 FQGNSA. The CDR3 here is CASSLWGGEPEAFF. The CDR3 DNA sequence: TGTGCCAGCAGCTTATGGGGGGGAGAACCTGAAGCTTTCTTT.

V is TRBV18 and J is TRBJ1-5; D is unresolved. This CDR3 comprises 14 residues. Germline V lookup: CDR1 KGHSH, CDR2 LQKENI. V was cut by 0 bases and J by 4 bases, with 7 bases left in between. CDR3 protein: CASSPPGGNQPQHF. The CDR3 DNA follows: TGTGCCAGCTCACCACCGGGCGGGAATCAGCCCCAGCATTTT.

This clone occurred once. The chain links TRBV19 to TRBJ1-6; maybe TRBD1 (6 bases). V was pared by 6 bases and J by 7 bases, with 13 bases between. The CDR3 covers 14 residues. Germline V gene sequence: CDR1 LNHDA, CDR2 SQIVND (reference sequence). The DNA of the CDR3 is TGTGCCAGTAGAACAAGGGACATCAATTCACCCCTCCACTTT. This gives the protein CASRTRDINSPLHF.

The chain has TRBV5-1 and TRBJ1-5; no reliable D call. V lost 4 bases and J lost 4, with 15 bases in between. Germline V gene data show CDR1 as SGHRS and CDR2 as YFSETQ. The CDR3 spans 15 residues. CDR3 amino acids: CASSMDSTRNQPQHF. DNA of the CDR3: TGCGCCAGCAGCATGGACTCAACTCGGAATCAGCCCCAGCATTTT. The variable domain in full, with the rest retrieved from reference TRBV5-1 and TRBJ1-5, is KAGVTQTPRYLIKTRGQQVTLSCSPISGHRSVSWYQQTPGQGLQFLFEYFSETQRNKGNFPGRFSGRQFSNSRSEMNVSTLELGDSALYLCASSMDSTRNQPQHFGDGTRLSIL.

The rearrangement uses TRBV6-5 and TRBJ1-1; perhaps TRBD1 as D (6 bases). The germline V gene has CDR1 MNHEY and CDR2 SVGAGI. The CDR3 runs to 14 residues. Trimming stripped 6 bases from V and 4 bases from J, with 15 bases between. CDR3 DNA sequence: TGTGCCAGCAGGGGCCTTAACAGGGTCACTGAAGCTTTCTTT. This sequence encodes CASRGLNRVTEAFF.

This chain links TRBV11-3 with TRBJ2-1; possibly TRBD1 for D (6 bases). CDR1 is SGHNT and CDR2 is YENEEA in the germline V gene. This CDR3 has 18 residues. V shed 0 bases and J shed 1 base, with 16 bases lying between them. The CDR3, as DNA: TGTGCCAGCAGCTTAGACTCGGACAGTTTAACATCCTACAATGAGCAGTTCTTC. Protein: CASSLDSDSLTSYNEQFF.

Regarding this clone: This same CDR3 is encoded by further DNA sequences in the sample. The chain carries TRBV28 and TRBJ1-2; D is unclear. The CDR3 totals 12 residues. Trimming cost V 3 bases and J 5 bases, with 7 bases left between them. Germline assignment: CDR1 MDHEN and CDR2 SYDVKM. The CDR3 coding sequence is TGTGCCAGCAGTTTTTCGGGGTATGGCTACACCTTC. It is translated as CASSFSGYGYTF.

This chain joins TRBV5-5 and TRBJ2-1; 9 positions match TRBD2. V was pared by 4 bases and J by 6 bases, with 11 bases of the junction left unmatched. CDR1 SGHKS and CDR2 YYEKEE come from the germline V gene (reference sequence). CDR3 size: 16 residues. CDR3 DNA: TGTGCCAGCAGCCGAGTCTTTAGCGGGAGTGGCAATGAGCAGTTCTTC. This gives the protein CASSRVFSGSGNEQFF. The full variable domain, in which reference TRBV5-5 and TRBJ2-1 provide the parts outside the CDR3, is DAGVTQSPTHLIKTRGQQVTLRCSPISGHKSVSWYQQVLGQGPQFIFQYYEKEERGRGNFPDRFSARQFPNYSSELNVNALLLGDSALYLCASSRVFSGSGNEQFFGPGTRLTVL.

This sequence joins TRBV3-1 (or the pseudogene TRBV3-2) and TRBJ2-5; 10 bases agree with TRBD2. This CDR3 contains 14 residues. Germline-derived CDR1 and CDR2 are LGHDT and YNNKEL (reference sequence). V dropped 6 bases and J dropped 4; count of bases not matched to a gene: 5. DNA of the CDR3: TGTGCCAGCAGTTCAGCGGGGGGGCCAGAGACCCAGTACTTC. Translation gives CASSSAGGPETQYF.

The CDR3 nucleotides are TGTGCCAGCAGCTTACGGGGGAAGTTGGACTATGGCTACACCTTC. It yields the protein CASSLRGKLDYGYTF. The rearrangement links TRBV7-8 to TRBJ1-2; D may be TRBD1 (5 bases). Germline assignment: CDR1 SGHVS and CDR2 FQNEAQ. The CDR3 contains 15 residues. V shed 2 bases and J shed 3 bases, with 13 bases lying between them.

The chain links TRBV24-1 to TRBJ2-1, with 9 bases that match TRBD1. CDR3 length: 15 residues. The V and J ends lost 4 bases and 6 bases, in that order; junction bases with no gene match: 6. From germline, CDR1 is KGHDR and CDR2 SFDVKD. The CDR3 here is CATSEVPGQGNEQFF. The CDR3 nucleotides are TGTGCCACCAGTGAAGTCCCGGGACAGGGCAATGAGCAGTTCTTC.

The genes are TRBV30 and TRBJ2-2, with 8 positions matching TRBD1. V was pared by 4 bases and J by 2 bases, with 3 bases of the junction left unmatched. CDR3 length: 14 amino acids. Germline V lookup: CDR1 GTSNPN, CDR2 SVGIG (reference sequence). CDR3 amino acids: CAWKTGVNTGELFF. The CDR3 DNA sequence: TGTGCCTGGAAGACAGGGGTCAACACCGGGGAGCTGTTTTTT.

The rearrangement links TRBV6-5 to TRBJ2-5; 8 bases fit TRBD1. CDR3 length: 14 residues. V shed 6 bases, J shed 5 bases, and the junction held 8 bases outside the gene matches. Per germline, CDR1 MNHEY and CDR2 SVGAGI. CDR3 sequence reads: CASRQETGAETQYF. CDR3 coding DNA: TGTGCCAGCAGACAAGAGACAGGGGCTGAGACCCAGTACTTC.

The V and J genes are TRBV7-9 and TRBJ2-3; 12 bases match TRBD2. Germline V gene lookup returns CDR1 SEHNR and CDR2 FQNEAQ (reference sequence). Unmatched junction bases numbered 7, after V lost 5 bases and J lost 7 bases. This CDR3 has 15 amino acids. The CDR3: CASSPGLAGTHTQYF. The DNA of the CDR3 is TGTGCCAGCAGCCCTGGACTAGCGGGGACCCATACGCAGTATTTT. Drawing the rest from reference TRBV7-9 and TRBJ2-3, the complete variable domain is DTGVSQNPRHKITKRGQNVTFRCDPISEHNRLYWYRQTLGQGPEFLTYFQNEAQLEKSRLLSDRFSAERPKGSFSTLEIQRTEQGDSAMYLCASSPGLAGTHTQYFGPGTRLTVL.

This chain links TRBV5-1 with TRBJ1-4; TRBD1 matches 8 bases. The germline gives CDR1 SGHRS, CDR2 YFSETQ. There are 17 residues in the CDR3. Trimming at V came to 1 base and at J to 4 bases, leaving 9 bases not matched to a gene. In DNA form, the CDR3 reads TGCGCCAGCAGCTTGAACGACAGGGGTGATAGTAATGAAAAACTGTTTTTT. Translating gives CASSLNDRGDSNEKLFF.

In its sample, this clone was seen a few times. The chain combines TRBV5-1 with TRBJ2-1; the match to TRBD2 covers 13 bases. This CDR3 contains 15 residues. Germline trimming cut 3 bases from V and 7 bases from J; bases unmatched to any gene: 4. Germline V lookup: CDR1 SGHRS, CDR2 YFSETQ. The CDR3 nucleotides read TGCGCCAGCAGCTCCCGGACTAGCGGGGGAAATGAGCAGTTCTTC. Translated: CASSSRTSGGNEQFF.

This rearrangement joins TRBV6-5 to TRBJ1-1, with 8 bases aligning to TRBD1. J gave up 8 bases and V 2 bases, and 7 bases lay outside the gene matches. CDR1 MNHEY and CDR2 SVGAGI come from the germline V gene. This CDR3 has 14 residues. CDR3 sequence (DNA): TGTGCCAGCAGTTACGGGCAGGGGGCCTCAGAAGCTTTCTTT. This gives the protein CASSYGQGASEAFF.

This clone was recorded once. This chain uses TRBV7-2 with TRBJ1-1, with unresolved D. This CDR3 is 15 amino acids long. Trimming pared 3 bases from V and 2 bases from J, leaving 13 bases between. Per the germline V gene, CDR1 is SGHTA and CDR2 is FQGNSA. CDR3: CASSLAGVTNTEAFF. The CDR3 DNA is TGTGCCAGCAGCTTGGCCGGGGTAACCAACACTGAAGCTTTCTTT.

The rearrangement links TRBV7-8 to TRBJ2-7; TRBD2 agrees at 10 bases. With 2 bases clipped from V and 5 bases from J, the junction kept 6 bases outside the gene matches. CDR3 size: 15 residues. Germline V gene data show CDR1 as SGHVS and CDR2 as FQNEAQ. The CDR3 bases are TGTGCCAGCAGCTTACTAGCGGGAGAGATCCACGAGCAGTACTTC. As protein: CASSLLAGEIHEQYF.

The chain carries TRBV13 and TRBJ1-6; tentative D call: TRBD1 (6 bases). The CDR3 has 15 residues. Germline CDR1 is PRHDT and CDR2 is FYEKMQ (reference sequence). V dropped 1 base and J dropped 6 bases, with 10 bases sitting between them. The CDR3 region is CASSLVGGANSPLHF. As DNA, the CDR3 is TGTGCCAGCAGCTTAGTTGGGGGGGCTAATTCACCCCTCCACTTT.

This clone was seen a few times. The V call is TRBV27, the J call TRBJ2-1; D possibly corresponds to TRBD2 (5 bases). CDR1 is MNHEY, CDR2 SMNVEV, per germline (reference sequence). This CDR3 is 14 amino acids long. Trimming shortened V by 5 bases and J by 1 base, and 9 bases separated the two germline ends. CDR3 in amino acids: CASSPSGSYNEQFF. CDR3 DNA sequence: TGTGCCAGCAGTCCTTCGGGGTCCTACAATGAGCAGTTCTTC.

The chain recombines TRBV15 with TRBJ2-1, with 7 positions matching TRBD1. This CDR3 has 15 residues. V shed 1 base and J 3 bases; nucleotides not matched to a gene: 3. CDR1 and CDR2 (germline): LNHNV, YYDKDF (reference sequence). CDR3 sequence (DNA): TGTGCCACCAGCAGAGGACAGGGTATCTACAATGAGCAGTTCTTC. Encoded protein: CATSRGQGIYNEQFF. Full variable domain (outside the CDR3, taken from reference TRBV15 and TRBJ2-1): DAMVIQNPRYQVTQFGKPVTLSCSQTLNHNVMYWYQQKSSQAPKLLFHYYDKDFNNEADTPDNFQSRRPNTSFCFLDIRSPGLGDTAMYLCATSRGQGIYNEQFFGPGTRLTVL.

The rearrangement uses TRBV4-1 and TRBJ1-6; 8 bases are a match to TRBD1. V was clipped by 0 bases and J by 7 bases; unmatched bases: 8. In germline, CDR1 is MGHRA, CDR2 YSYEKL. The CDR3 contains 17 residues. The DNA of the CDR3 is TGCGCCAGCAGCCAAGATGGGGGAAGGACAGGGAATTCACCCCTCCACTTT. Protein product: CASSQDGGRTGNSPLHF.

This chain joins TRBV12-3 or TRBV12-4 and TRBJ1-1; D possibly corresponds to TRBD1 (6 bases). Trimming stripped 5 bases from V and 4 bases from J, with 11 bases between. The length of the CDR3 is 13 residues. CDR3 sequence: CASSQQGSTEAFF. CDR3 DNA: TGTGCCAGCAGTCAACAGGGAAGCACTGAAGCTTTCTTT.

This chain connects TRBV19 to TRBJ2-7; 10 nucleotides match TRBD1. The germline V gene encodes CDR1 LNHDA and CDR2 SQIVND (reference sequence). This CDR3 has 15 amino acids. V trimming: 1 base; J trimming: 3 bases; junction bases outside the gene matches: 3. CDR3 in amino acids: CASSIGDRGHYEQYF. CDR3 nucleotide sequence: TGTGCCAGTAGTATAGGGGACAGGGGACACTACGAGCAGTACTTC.

This chain joins TRBV28 and TRBJ2-2; 10 bases are a match to TRBD1. This CDR3 has 13 amino acids. The V gene end was trimmed by 5 bases and the J gene end by 9 bases; junction bases not matched to a gene: 3. Germline CDR1 and CDR2: MDHEN and SYDVKM. Here the CDR3 DNA reads TGTGCCAGCAGTATGACAGGGGGCTGGGAGCTGTTTTTT. As protein: CASSMTGGWELFF.

V and J are TRBV19 and TRBJ1-2; D ambiguous. The CDR3 spans 14 residues. V gave up 0 bases and J gave up 2 bases, with 7 bases separating them. Germline values: CDR1 LNHDA, CDR2 SQIVND (reference sequence). The CDR3 coding sequence is TGTGCCAGTAGTATAGAGAACCTAAACTATGGCTACACCTTC. Amino acids: CASSIENLNYGYTF.

The chain couples TRBV5-6 to TRBJ1-2, with TRBD1 matching over 7 bases. Germline V lookup: CDR1 SGHDT, CDR2 YYEEEE. J was trimmed by 7 bases and V by 0 bases; bases with no gene match: 6. The CDR3 totals 14 residues. CDR3 residues: CASSLVATGPGYTF. The CDR3 nucleotides are TGTGCCAGCAGCTTGGTGGCGACAGGGCCTGGCTACACCTTC.